This note documents a single TCR beta chain sequence. Its binding antigen is unknown. Per-base qualities were not stored, and no clone one base away is much larger. This specimen comes from a study of CD8 T cells in ankylosing spondylitis listed by TCRdb under 2017. In the study overall: T cell receptor beta repertoires were profiled in healthy donors and ankylosing spondylitis patients so that disease-linked TCR variants could be found. The full study cohort comprised around 25 ankylosing spondylitis patients and over 95 healthy donors. Peripheral blood was sampled, and synovial fluid was additionally collected from ankylosing spondylitis patients. Broad study findings and their caveats: The disease-linked clones were reported to be significantly enriched in matched synovial fluid samples from ankylosing spondylitis patients. Some TCR beta motif variants had previously been reported in synovial fluid and blood of reactive arthritis patients, which suggested common disease-initiation mechanisms. Blood from ankylosing spondylitis patients appeared to be characterized by a TCR beta motif composed of about 8 highly homologous amino acid variants. The disease-linked clones showed a CD8+ phenotype and occurred at relatively low frequencies in peripheral blood.

Sequencing took place on an Illumina HiSeq 2500. Quantitative 5'-RACE with molecular barcodes was used to prepare TCR beta libraries. For the original study's pipeline: A new computational method, built on a probabilistic model of VDJ rearrangement, was used to identify disease-linked TCR variants. Using fastp at Q25 and MiXCR, TCRdb reprocessed the public reads and kept productive beta chains. Every entry covers one CDR3 protein and lists the most common genes and DNA from its rows. The V and J calls and clone size come from TCRdb's table, not from the authors' own analysis. This sample is represented by 450,000 to 550,000 distinct CDR3 sequences; approximately 5% of them were singletons. The biggest ten clones account for under 4.5% of the sample. What was sequenced was blood, either unsorted or a sorted T cell fraction (not recorded which). This TCR was sampled from a male donor with ankylosing spondylitis.

The DNA sequence is given as TGTGCCAGCTCAATTCGGACTAGCGGGGACACCGGGGAGCTGTTTTTT. This is translated as CASSIRTSGDTGELFF. The V gene is TRBV18 and the J gene is TRBJ2-2, and 12 junction bases match TRBD2. From a lookup of the germline V gene, CDR1 and CDR2 are KGHSH and LQKENI. The CDR3 covers 16 residues, taking in both the cysteine and the phenylalanine. Only the CDR3 portion is preserved as DNA: 48 bases, with reading frame beginning at the first base. Compared with germline, V lacks 5 bases and J lacks 3 bases; bases without a gene match: 4. Joined to the reference TRBV18 and TRBJ2-2 proteins, this CDR3 gives the full variable domain: NAGVMQNPRHLVRRRGQEARLRCSPMKGHSHVYWYRQLPEEGLKFMVYLQKENIIDESGMPKERFSAEFPKEGPSILRIQQVVRGDSAAYFCASSIRTSGDTGELFFGEGSRLTVL.